This is a list of T cell receptor beta chains from one sample in a study of T cell responses to AZD1222 COVID-19 vaccine. Clones were read by immunoSEQ multiplex PCR, and TCRdb kept only the in-frame ones, dropping some. The table lists some 60,000 clones, 65% to 90% of them singletons. The sample consisted of peripheral blood, taken 28 days after the second AZD1222 dose. All receptors come from an adult who received the AZD1222 COVID-19 vaccine. CDR3s include the opening cysteine and the closing phenylalanine or tryptophan. A D gene is named only where the DNA matches it firmly. Clone size is given for some rows only: seen once, a few or many times, or a class if the clone is expanded.

>-|TRBV19|-|TRBJ2-1
TGTGCCAGTAGTACCCAACTGACCCCGAAGTTCTTC
CASSTQLTPKFF
>-|TRBV12-3/TRBV12-4|TRBD2|TRBJ2-7
TGTGCCAGCAGGACTAGCGGGATGATCGAGCAGTACTTC
CASRTSGMIEQYF
>-|TRBV28|-|TRBJ1-4
TGTGCCAGCAGCCGAGCAGTCGGGGGGGCTCGGCTGTTTTTT
CASSRAVGGARLFF
>-|TRBV29-1|-|TRBJ2-1
TGCAGCGTTGAAGGGTTTAGGGGACTGGAAGACAATGAGCAGTTCTTC
CSVEGFRGLEDNEQFF
>-|TRBV5-1|-|TRBJ2-7
TGCGCCAGCAGCCCGTCGACTAGAAGGCCGGCACAGTACTTC
CASSPSTRRPAQYF
>-|TRBV7-9|-|TRBJ1-3
TGTGCCAGCAGCTTAGAAATTGGAAACACCATATATTTT
CASSLEIGNTIYF
>-|TRBV30|TRBD2|TRBJ2-7
TGTGCCTGGAGGAGCGGGGCCTACGAGCAGTACTTC
CAWRSGAYEQYF
>-|TRBV4-3|-|TRBJ1-5
TGCGCCAGCAGCCAAGATGGGGGGTCCCAGCATTTT
CASSQDGGSQHF
>few|TRBV6-5|TRBD1|TRBJ2-7
TGTGCCAGCAGGCTGGGACAGAACTACGAGCAGTACTTC
CASRLGQNYEQYF
>-|TRBV5-1|TRBD2|TRBJ2-5
TGCGCCAGCAGAACTCGGAGCGGGGGCATCTTTGAGACCCAGTACTTC
CASRTRSGGIFETQYF
>-|TRBV28|-|TRBJ1-2
TGTGCCAGCAGTTTAAAGGGGTATGGCTACACCTTC
CASSLKGYGYTF
>once|TRBV19|TRBD1|TRBJ1-3
TGTGCCAGTAGGACAGGGACAGAAGGAAACACCATATATTTT
CASRTGTEGNTIYF
>once|TRBV7-2|-|TRBJ1-3
TGTGCCAGCAGCTTAGTACGGACAGCCTCTGGAAACACCATATATTTT
CASSLVRTASGNTIYF
>-|TRBV5-6|-|TRBJ1-1
TGTGCCAGCAGCCTTCTTTCCGCTGCCGCTTTCTTT
CASSLLSAAAFF
>-|TRBV7-3|-|TRBJ2-6
TGTGCCAGCAGCTTAAGGAACTCTGGGGCCAACGTCCTGACTTTC
CASSLRNSGANVLTF
>-|TRBV5-4|-|TRBJ2-7
TGTGCCAGCAGCCCGGTCCGGGACGCCCAAAAGGAGCAGTACTTC
CASSPVRDAQKEQYF
>-|TRBV5-1|-|TRBJ1-4
TGCGCCAGCAGCTTGGCCCTTGGACACTACAATGAAAAACTGTTTTTT
CASSLALGHYNEKLFF
>once|TRBV4-3|TRBD2|TRBJ2-7
TGCGCCAGCAGCCAAGAAGTAGCGGGAGGGCCCGAGCAGTACTTC
CASSQEVAGGPEQYF
>-|TRBV3-1/TRBV3-2|-|TRBJ2-7
TGTGCCAGCAGCCAAGTCGGGGCAGGGGACTACGAGCAGTACTTC
CASSQVGAGDYEQYF
>-|TRBV18|-|TRBJ2-5
TGTGCCAGCTCACCACAGGGAGAGACCCAGTACTTC
CASSPQGETQYF
>few|TRBV4-1|-|TRBJ1-1
TGCGCCAGCAGCCAAGATCGCAGGGGAAGGAACACTGAAGCTTTCTTT
CASSQDRRGRNTEAFF
>-|TRBV21-1|-|TRBJ2-7
TGTACCCGCTACGAGCAGTACTTC
CTRYEQYF
>-|TRBV6-1|-|TRBJ1-1
TGTGCCAGCAGTGAAGGGGGAGGCGTAAGGGGAGCTTTCTTT
CASSEGGGVRGAFF
>-|TRBV2|-|TRBJ2-7
TGTGCCAGCAGTGAATCTCGCGAGCAGTACTTC
CASSESREQYF
>-|TRBV5-1|TRBD2|TRBJ2-3
TGCGCCAGCAGCAAGACTAGCGGGGGTACAGATACGCAGTATTTT
CASSKTSGGTDTQYF
>-|TRBV7-2|-|TRBJ2-2
TGTGCCAGCAGCCTCTGGGTGGGCAATTCGGACCGGGAGCTGTTTTTT
CASSLWVGNSDRELFF
>-|TRBV19|TRBD2|TRBJ2-7
TGTGCCAGTAGTACGGGACTAGCGGGGGGTGACTACGAGCAGTACTTC
CASSTGLAGGDYEQYF
>-|TRBV19|-|TRBJ2-2
TGTGCCAGTAGTTCTAACCCGGGGGTCGTCGGGGAGCTGTTTTTT
CASSSNPGVVGELFF
>-|TRBV19|-|TRBJ2-1
TGTGCCAGTAGTGTGGGGGGCAATGGAAACAATGAGCAGTTCTTC
CASSVGGNGNNEQFF
>few|TRBV27|-|TRBJ2-2
TGTGCCAGCAGTTTAGCGACAGTGAACACCGGGGAGCTGTTTTTT
CASSLATVNTGELFF
>-|TRBV18|-|TRBJ1-1
TGTGCCAGCTCCCTCGACAGAAACACTGAAGCTTTCTTT
CASSLDRNTEAFF
>-|TRBV5-8|-|TRBJ2-7
TGTGCCAGCAGCTTGAGCCAGTCCTACGAGCAGTACTTC
CASSLSQSYEQYF
>-|TRBV5-1|-|TRBJ1-4
TGCGCCAGCAGCACCGCCAGTTCTGTGGGTGAAAAACTGTTTTTT
CASSTASSVGEKLFF
>-|TRBV2|-|TRBJ2-7
TGTGCCAGCAGTGAAGGGGGGACCTACGAGCAGTACTTC
CASSEGGTYEQYF
>-|TRBV4-3|-|TRBJ2-2
TGCGCCAGCAGCCAAGAAGGGGGGAGGGCCAACACCGGGGAGCTGTTTTTT
CASSQEGGRANTGELFF
>-|TRBV19|-|TRBJ2-7
TGTGCCAGTAGTATTGGAGGGGGAGGCGAGCAGTACTTC
CASSIGGGGEQYF
>-|TRBV11-2|TRBD1|TRBJ1-2
TGTGCCAGCAGCCAGCCGGGACAGGGTGAGCGATCTGGAAGTGGCTACACCTTC
CASSQPGQGERSGSGYTF
>-|TRBV27|-|TRBJ1-2
TGTGCCAGCAGGTGGGGCCAAGCTGTGGGTGGCTACACCTTC
CASRWGQAVGGYTF
>-|TRBV28|-|TRBJ1-2
TGTGCCAGCAGTTCCCTTACGACTTATGGCTACACCTTC
CASSSLTTYGYTF
>-|TRBV27|-|TRBJ1-1
TGTGCCAGCAGTCCCCTGTCCCACACTGAAGCTTTCTTT
CASSPLSHTEAFF
>-|TRBV10-3|-|TRBJ2-6
TGTGCCATCAGTGAGCTGGGCGCTAGCTCTGGGGCCAACGTCCTGACTTTC
CAISELGASSGANVLTF
>-|TRBV2|-|TRBJ2-1
TGTGCCAGCAGTCCCGGGACTGGGTACAATGAGCAGTTCTTC
CASSPGTGYNEQFF